This T cell receptor beta chain comes out of a study of shared clonotypes between healthy human individuals. Across the study: Serving as donors were a couple of women and a few men, whose ages spanned 18 to 49.

Method: immunoSEQ multiplex PCR; TCRdb's copy keeps in-frame clones and lacks some. The data hold some 2,500,000 clones, with around 90% observed a single time. This clone showed up just a few times. The sequenced sample was naive CD4+ T cells from PBMCs. Subset reported: CD45RA+ positively selected. This clonotype was sampled from a man between 18 and 35 years old in good health. Some clones in this sample may be carry-over from other donors' samples.

The CDR3 DNA is TGTGCCACCCTCGGACAAGTGAACACTGAAGCTTTCTTT. Translated: CATLGQVNTEAFF. V usage is TRBV2 and J usage is TRBJ1-1, with D perhaps matching TRBD1 (5 bases). This CDR3 has 13 amino acids. Germline-derived CDR1 and CDR2 are SNHLY and FYNNEI. V dropped 10 bases and J dropped 0 bases, with 12 bases sitting between them.